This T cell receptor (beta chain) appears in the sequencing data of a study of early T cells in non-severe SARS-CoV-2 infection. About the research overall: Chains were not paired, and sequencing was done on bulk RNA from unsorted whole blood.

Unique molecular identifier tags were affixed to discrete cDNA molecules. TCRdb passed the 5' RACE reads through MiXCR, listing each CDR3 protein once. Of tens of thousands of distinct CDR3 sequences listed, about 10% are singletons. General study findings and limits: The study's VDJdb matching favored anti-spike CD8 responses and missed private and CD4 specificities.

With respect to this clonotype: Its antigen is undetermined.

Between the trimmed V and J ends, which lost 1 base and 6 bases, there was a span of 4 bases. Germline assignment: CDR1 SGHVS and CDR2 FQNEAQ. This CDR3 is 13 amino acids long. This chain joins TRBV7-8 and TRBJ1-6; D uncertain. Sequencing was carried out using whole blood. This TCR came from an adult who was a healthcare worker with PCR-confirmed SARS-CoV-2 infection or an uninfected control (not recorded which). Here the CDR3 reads CASSLGSNSPLHF. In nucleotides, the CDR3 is TGTGCCAGCAGCTTAGGCTCTAATTCACCCCTCCACTTT.